This TCR beta chain was found in a study of blood T cell repertoires in COVID-19. Germline assignment: CDR1 SGHTA and CDR2 FQGNSA. The CDR3 loop spans 15 amino acids. Of note for this clone: An end of the junction does not agree with germline; a read error may underlie this.

The table came from immunoSEQ multiplex PCR; TCRdb's copy has only in-frame clones and leaves some out. The sample has some 99,000 clones, 70% to 90% seen once. The chain combines TRBV7-2 with TRBJ2-1, with a tentative D call TRBD2 (6 bases). The TCR was taken from a man between 65 and 79 years old with acute or convalescent COVID-19. Sequencing was performed on peripheral blood. The CDR3 region is CANSWDGGHSKEQFF. The CDR3 DNA reads as TGTGCCAACAGCTGGGACGGGGGTCATTCTAAGGAGCAGTTCTTC.